This T cell receptor beta chain appears in the sequencing data of a study of T cells in Graves' hyperthyroidism and ophthalmopathy. This clonotype was seen ten or more times. It was RNA transcripts that yielded the amplified TCR beta CDR3 regions. When the TCR CDR3 underwent first-round RT-PCR, the HTBI primer set was used. TCRdb independently ran MiXCR on the multiplex PCR reads; one entry per CDR3 protein. The sample comprises about 500,000 distinct CDR3 sequences, around 16% of which are singletons, and less than 30% rests with the top ten. The sequence was obtained from a woman in her 30s with Graves' ophthalmopathy. Material for sequencing was blood.

The CDR3 DNA sequence: TGTGCCAGCAGCCGAAGACTAGTAATTTCCTACGAGCAGTACTTC. Its protein product is CASSRRLVISYEQYF. The J gene is TRBJ2-7, the V gene TRBV12-3 or TRBV12-4; a weak D match, TRBD2 (6 bases). Trimming left V 6 bases short and J 1 base short, with 16 bases between. This CDR3 comprises 15 residues.